This TCR beta chain was recovered during a study of control samples from healthy donors and cancer patients. Germline V gene data show CDR1 as SGHTA and CDR2 as FQGNSA. The CDR3 is 14 amino acids. The germline V and J ends were trimmed by 1 base and 8 bases, with 14 bases remaining between them. Clones were sequenced by immunoSEQ multiplex PCR, and TCRdb holds only the in-frame ones, with some missing. The repertoire holds about 170,000 clones, 93% seen once, with roughly 4% in the top ten. This chain uses TRBV7-2 with TRBJ1-2; D not resolved. The clonotype was recovered from a woman aged 60 to 75 in good health. Sequenced input: blood. This CDR3 reads CASSLVGVPSGYTF. The CDR3 region has the DNA TGTGCCAGCAGCTTAGTGGGTGTGCCTAGCGGCTACACCTTC.